These T cell receptor beta chains were read from a single sample in a study of T cells in Graves' hyperthyroidism and ophthalmopathy. TCRdb analysed the multiplex PCR reads with MiXCR anew, one entry per CDR3 protein. The sample lists approximately 700,000 distinct CDR3 sequences; about a sixth were seen once. Sequencing was done on a sample of blood. These receptors were obtained from a man aged 18 to 29 with Graves' hyperthyroidism. Both conserved end residues are part of each CDR3. Each record gives: D gene, V gene, J gene, clone size, CDR3 length, CDR3 protein. The D gene is left open where the match is weak. Not every row has a clone size; where given, it reads once, few, many or a size class.

.	TRBV18	TRBJ2-7	.	13	CASSPVEGGEQYF
.	TRBV12-3/TRBV12-4	TRBJ2-1	many	14	CASSYLSSGNEQFF
.	TRBV11-2	TRBJ2-1	many	18	CASSKIGMDFSSYNEQFF
.	TRBV28	TRBJ2-3	many	15	CASSLTAGSSDTQYF
TRBD2	TRBV20-1	TRBJ2-1	.	13	CSARTGGPYEQFF
TRBD1	TRBV29-1	TRBJ2-5	.	13	CSVGTGPEETQYF
.	TRBV30	TRBJ2-1	many	12	CAWSAHYNEQFF
TRBD2	TRBV12-3/TRBV12-4	TRBJ2-5	few	14	CASSLTGTLARPDF
.	TRBV6-1	TRBJ1-1	.	15	CASTPTGPKNTEAFF
.	TRBV28	TRBJ2-7	.	12	CASSGRSHEQYF
.	TRBV18	TRBJ1-1	few	13	CASSPKQSTEAFF
.	TRBV12-3/TRBV12-4	TRBJ2-4	many	13	CASSFGGAGIQYF
.	TRBV7-8	TRBJ1-2	few	13	CASSLRERSGYTF
.	TRBV6-2/TRBV6-3	TRBJ2-1	.	13	CASSYPPPHEQFF
TRBD1	TRBV28	TRBJ1-2	.	14	CASRRQGKNYGYTF
TRBD1	TRBV28	TRBJ1-2	few	14	CASSDRGRDYGYTF
.	TRBV7-9	TRBJ1-1	many	12	CASSLTGVSAFF
.	TRBV20-1	TRBJ2-7	few	13	CSASIKATYEQYF
.	TRBV19	TRBJ2-5	few	15	CASSNSLVGQETQYF
.	TRBV2	TRBJ1-1	many	14	CASITGTENTEAFF
TRBD2	TRBV12-3/TRBV12-4	TRBJ2-2	.	15	CASSSSGRAIGELFF
TRBD1	TRBV24-1	TRBJ2-7	many	13	CATSPGQDYEQYF